The T cell receptor beta chain under discussion was sequenced for a study of cytotoxic CD8 clonotypes in ibrutinib-treated CLL. Overall study: Per sample, productive templates averaged approximately 250,000 and productive rearrangements averaged around 100,000. Findings and limits, study-wide: Patients had baseline clonality above age-matched healthy donors, and this clonality moved with circulating CD8+ T-cell counts.

Repertoires were generated with immunoSEQ multiplex PCR, while TCRdb's copy carries only in-frame clones and drops some. This table holds about 150,000 clones, about 78% found once. The germline V and J ends were trimmed by 2 bases and 5 bases, with 12 bases remaining between them. Germline V CDR1 and CDR2: SGHTA, FQGTGA. The CDR3 has 14 residues. About this clone itself: Antigen: not known.

This clonotype originated in a human donor with chronic lymphocytic leukemia. This chain connects TRBV7-3 to TRBJ2-5; D possibly corresponds to TRBD1 (5 bases). The input for sequencing was PBMCs, taken after 24 months of ibrutinib treatment. The CDR3 DNA follows: TGTGCCAGCAGCTTAGGGGCCACCCGGGAGACCCAGTACTTC. Amino acid sequence: CASSLGATRETQYF.